Listed below are T cell receptor beta chains from one sample, sequenced in a study of T cell changes during pregnancy in multiple sclerosis. Only in-frame clones appear in the TCRdb table, and some are missing; sequencing was by immunoSEQ multiplex PCR. The top ten clones hold over 1% of a sample with roughly 35,000 clones, 85% to 95% of them seen once. Sequenced: PBMCs (not recorded whether the cells were cultured). All receptors derive from a female donor with multiple sclerosis, enrolled in a pregnancy study. CDR3s leave out the opening cysteine and the closing phenylalanine or tryptophan.

>TRBV6-4|TRBJ2-6
ASSPNRAGANVLT
>TRBV6-4|TRBJ2-2
ASSEVASTGELF
>TRBV7-2|TRBJ2-6
ASSYRSTSGRGGANVLT
>TRBV6-6|TRBJ2-7
ASSALGLGEQY
>TRBV5-1|TRBJ2-7
ASRVGLAETYEQY
>TRBV18|TRBJ2-7
ASNTLAGAIYEQY
>TRBV5-1|TRBJ1-1
ASSLDLTGNTEAF
>TRBV6-4|TRBJ2-1
ASSSLAGEYNEQF
>TRBV6-6|TRBJ2-5
ASSDPNQETQY
>TRBV5-1|TRBJ2-1
ASSPSLGLREEQF
>TRBV5-1|TRBJ2-5
ASSLTSGTGQAQY
>TRBV10-3|TRBJ2-3
ATAMTGGDDTQY
>TRBV29-1|TRBJ1-5
SVGGGEGQPQH
>TRBV2|TRBJ2-3
ASSVTTDTQY
>TRBV27|TRBJ2-7
ASSLLAGSYEQY
>TRBV5-1|TRBJ2-1
ASSAGLASSYNEQF